Sequencing of this T cell receptor beta chain was carried out in a study of T-cell reconstitution after alpha-beta-depleted transplantation in children. CDR3 length: 9 amino acids. CDR1 MGHRA and CDR2 YSYEKL come from the germline V gene. Between the trimmed V and J ends, which lost 7 bases and 13 bases, there was a span of 8 bases. This clonotype was observed at least ten times. The authors prepared the TCRbeta library with unique molecular identifiers. TCRdb re-analysed the PCR reads in MiXCR, keeping a single row per CDR3 protein. In the table there are a few hundred thousand distinct CDR3 sequences, around 10% of which are singletons.

The starting material was PBMCs from the stem cell graft donor, obtained from the stem cell graft. The chain employs TRBV4-1 and TRBJ2-4; D is perhaps TRBD2 (5 bases). This clonotype was obtained from a human donor who donated a stem cell graft to a child with acute lymphoblastic leukemia. CDR3 sequence reads: CASKGAQYF. CDR3 nucleotides: TGCGCCAGCAAGGGAGCACAGTACTTC.